What follows are 5 T cell receptor beta chains derived from one specimen sequenced in a study of T cells after yellow fever vaccination. TCRdb analysed the 5' RACE reads with MiXCR anew, one entry per CDR3 protein. The data show fewer than 450,000 distinct CDR3 sequences, around 10% seen once. Sample: PBMCs, taken on the day of the first yellow fever vaccination. The receptors shown here come from a man between 18 and 35 years old who received the YFV17D yellow fever vaccine.

The rearrangement joins TRBV7-2 to TRBJ2-3, with D perhaps TRBD2 (7 bases). Germline V lookup: CDR1 SGHTA, CDR2 FQGNSA. The V end was cut by 0 bases, the J end by 4 bases, with 11 bases between. CDR3 length: 15 amino acids. CDR3 nucleotides: TGTGCCAGCAGCTTAGCGGGGGGGCCCCCAGATACGCAGTATTTT. It is translated as CASSLAGGPPDTQYF. The whole variable domain, filled in from reference TRBV7-2 and TRBJ2-3, reads GAGVSQSPSNKVTEKGKDVELRCDPISGHTALYWYRQSLGQGLEFLIYFQGNSAPDKSGLPSDRFSAERTGGSVSTLTIQRTQQEDSAVYLCASSLAGGPPDTQYFGPGTRLTVL.

The chain employs TRBV7-2 and TRBJ1-2; 8 bases line up with TRBD1. This CDR3 region has 15 residues. The V and J ends lost 3 bases and 2 bases, in that order; junction bases with no gene match: 5. The V gene's germline CDR1 is SGHTA and CDR2 FQGNSA. The CDR3: CASSLGQVRNYGYTF. The DNA for the CDR3 is TGTGCCAGCAGCTTGGGACAGGTTCGGAACTATGGCTACACCTTC.

The chain employs TRBV5-4 and TRBJ1-3, with no clear D. V gave up 4 bases and J gave up 2 bases, with 13 bases separating them. This CDR3 is built from 15 residues. Germline-derived CDR1 and CDR2 are SGHNT and YYREEE (reference sequence). The CDR3 DNA reads TGTGCCAGCAGCCGCGGGGTGGGGACTGGAAACACCATATATTTT. It encodes CASSRGVGTGNTIYF.

This sequence joins TRBV7-9 and TRBJ1-3, with D possibly matching TRBD1 (6 bases). Trimming removed 5 bases from V and 4 bases from J, with 15 bases in between. This CDR3 spans 15 amino acids. CDR1 is SEHNR, CDR2 FQNEAQ, per germline (reference sequence). DNA of the CDR3: TGTGCCAGCAGCGTCGATAATGGACAGGGAAACACCATATATTTT. Encoded protein: CASSVDNGQGNTIYF.

The V and J genes are TRBV20-1 and TRBJ2-3; D is possibly TRBD2 (5 bases). The CDR3 consists of 14 residues. The V gene's germline CDR1 is DFQATT and CDR2 SNEGSKA (reference sequence). V was trimmed by 5 bases and J by 3 bases, leaving 15 bases between them. The CDR3 nucleotides are TGCAGTGCTCTAGCTAATGTCCTTACAGATACGCAGTATTTT. Amino acids: CSALANVLTDTQYF.